This T cell receptor beta chain was sequenced in a study of blood T cells in healthy people across ages. Through a sample-barcoded 5' primer and a J-beta primer mix, a second PCR was run for roughly 6 to 12 cycles. TCRdb processed the 5' RACE reads anew with MiXCR; each CDR3 protein has one entry. In the table there are more than 800,000 distinct CDR3 sequences, under 55% of which are singletons. Trimming cost V 1 base and J 4 bases; bases outside gene matches: 6. Germline V lookup: CDR1 SGHTA, CDR2 FQGNSA. This CDR3 has 15 amino acids. The rearrangement links TRBV7-2 to TRBJ2-7, with TRBD1 matching 8 bases. The TCR sequence derives from a woman aged 60-70 years in good health. Sequencing was performed on blood. The CDR3 DNA is TGTGCCAGCAGCTTAGTAGGACAGGGATATTACGAGCAGTACTTC. Residues: CASSLVGQGYYEQYF.